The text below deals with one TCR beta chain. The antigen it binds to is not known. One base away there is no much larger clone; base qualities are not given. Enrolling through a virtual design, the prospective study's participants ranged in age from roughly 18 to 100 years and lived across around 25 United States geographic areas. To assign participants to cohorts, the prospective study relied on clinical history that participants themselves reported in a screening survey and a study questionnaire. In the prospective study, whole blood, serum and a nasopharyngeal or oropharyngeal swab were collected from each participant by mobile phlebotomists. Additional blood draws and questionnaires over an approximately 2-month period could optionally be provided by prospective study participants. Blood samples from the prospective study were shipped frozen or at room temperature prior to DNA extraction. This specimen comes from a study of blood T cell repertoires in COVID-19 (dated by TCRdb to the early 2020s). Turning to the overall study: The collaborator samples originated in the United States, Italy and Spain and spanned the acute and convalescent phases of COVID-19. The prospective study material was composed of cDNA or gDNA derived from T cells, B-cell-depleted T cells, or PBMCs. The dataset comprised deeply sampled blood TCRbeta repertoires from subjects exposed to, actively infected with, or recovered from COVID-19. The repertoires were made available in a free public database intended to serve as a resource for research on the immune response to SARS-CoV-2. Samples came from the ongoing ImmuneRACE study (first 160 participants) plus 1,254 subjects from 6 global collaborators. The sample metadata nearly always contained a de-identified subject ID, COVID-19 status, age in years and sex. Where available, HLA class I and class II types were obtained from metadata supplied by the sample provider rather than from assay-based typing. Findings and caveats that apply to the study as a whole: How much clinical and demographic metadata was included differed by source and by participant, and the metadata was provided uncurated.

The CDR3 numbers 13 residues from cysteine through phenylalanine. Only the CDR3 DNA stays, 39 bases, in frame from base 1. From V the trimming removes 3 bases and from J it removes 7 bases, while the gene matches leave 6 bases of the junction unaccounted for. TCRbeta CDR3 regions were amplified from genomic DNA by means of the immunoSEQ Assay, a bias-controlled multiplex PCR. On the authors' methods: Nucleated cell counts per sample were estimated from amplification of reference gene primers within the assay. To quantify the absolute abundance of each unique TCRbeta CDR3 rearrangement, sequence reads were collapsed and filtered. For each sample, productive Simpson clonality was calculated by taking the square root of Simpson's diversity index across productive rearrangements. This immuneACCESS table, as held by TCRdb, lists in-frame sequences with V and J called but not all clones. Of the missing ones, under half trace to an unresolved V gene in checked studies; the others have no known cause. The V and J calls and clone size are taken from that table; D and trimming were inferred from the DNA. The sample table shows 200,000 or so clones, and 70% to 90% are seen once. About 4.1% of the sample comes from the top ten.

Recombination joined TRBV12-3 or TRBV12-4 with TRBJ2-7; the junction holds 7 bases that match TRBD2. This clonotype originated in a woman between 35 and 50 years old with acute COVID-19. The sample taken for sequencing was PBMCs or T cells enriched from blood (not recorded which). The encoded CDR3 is CASSFSDSGEQYF. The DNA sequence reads TGTGCCAGCAGTTTTAGTGATAGCGGGGAGCAGTACTTC.